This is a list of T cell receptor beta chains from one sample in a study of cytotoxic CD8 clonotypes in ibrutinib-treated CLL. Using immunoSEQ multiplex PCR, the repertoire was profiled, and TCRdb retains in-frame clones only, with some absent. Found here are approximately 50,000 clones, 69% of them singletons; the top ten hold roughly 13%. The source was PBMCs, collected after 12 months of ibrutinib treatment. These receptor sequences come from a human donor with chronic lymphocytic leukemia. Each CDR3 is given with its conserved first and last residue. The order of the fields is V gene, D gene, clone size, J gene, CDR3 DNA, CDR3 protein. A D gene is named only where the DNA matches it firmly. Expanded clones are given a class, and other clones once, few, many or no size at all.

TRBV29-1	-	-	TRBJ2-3	TGCAGCGCTGCCGGACAGTTTACTAGCACAGATACGCAGTATTTT	CSAAGQFTSTDTQYF
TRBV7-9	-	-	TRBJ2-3	TGTGCCAGCAGCTTAATTAAGCTCGGCACAGATACGCAGTATTTT	CASSLIKLGTDTQYF
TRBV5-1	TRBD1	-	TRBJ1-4	TGCGCCAGCAGCCCCGGGGACAGGGGAGAGGTGGAAAAACTGTTTTTT	CASSPGDRGEVEKLFF
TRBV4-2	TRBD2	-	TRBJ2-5	TGTGCCAGCAGCCAAGATCCCCTTTTCGAACTAGCGGGGGCGGAGACCCAGTACTTC	CASSQDPLFELAGAETQYF
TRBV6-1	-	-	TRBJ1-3	TGTGCCAGCAGTGTTGTGGGGACCGGTGGAAACACCATATATTTT	CASSVVGTGGNTIYF
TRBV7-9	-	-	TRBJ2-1	TGTGCCAGCAGCTCCGAAGGGGTCGGGGCTGAGCAGTTCTTC	CASSSEGVGAEQFF
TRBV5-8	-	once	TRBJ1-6	TGTGCCAGCAGCTCGGACAGAAATTCACCCCTCCACTTT	CASSSDRNSPLHF
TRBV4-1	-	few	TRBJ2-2	TGCGCCAGCAGCCAAGAAGCGAGGGGGGCCGGGGAGCTGTTTTTT	CASSQEARGAGELFF
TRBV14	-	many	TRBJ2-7	TGTGCCAGCAGCCAGATCAGCCACGAGCAGTACTTC	CASSQISHEQYF
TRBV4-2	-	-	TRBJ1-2	TGTGCCAGCAGCCAGCCAATTGCGGCAGATAACTATGGCTACACCTTC	CASSQPIAADNYGYTF
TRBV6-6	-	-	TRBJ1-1	TGTGCCAGCAGTTACGTCAGTGAAGCTTTCTTT	CASSYVSEAFF
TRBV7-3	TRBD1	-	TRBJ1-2	TGTGCCAGCAGCGAACTCGACAGGGCTGATGGCTACACCTTC	CASSELDRADGYTF
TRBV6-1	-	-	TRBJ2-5	TGTGCCAGCAATAACAGGGACTCCCAAGAGACCCAGTACTTC	CASNNRDSQETQYF
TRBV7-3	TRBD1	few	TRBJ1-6	TGTGCCAGCAGCCCCGGGACAGATTCACCCCTCCACTTT	CASSPGTDSPLHF
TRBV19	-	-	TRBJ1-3	TGTGCCAGTAGTATAGGGTTTACTGGAAACACCATATATTTT	CASSIGFTGNTIYF
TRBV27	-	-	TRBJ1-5	TGTGCCAGCAGTTTATGGGGTGCGCGCAATCAGCCCCAGCATTTT	CASSLWGARNQPQHF
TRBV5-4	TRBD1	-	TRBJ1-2	TGTGCCAGCAGCTTGGCTGCTGTCAGGGGGGTCCATGGCTACACCTTC	CASSLAAVRGVHGYTF
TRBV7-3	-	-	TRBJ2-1	TGTGCCAGCAGCTCAAGCCTTGGGGCGGGGCAGTTCTTC	CASSSSLGAGQFF
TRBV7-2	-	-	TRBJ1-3	TGTGCCAGCAGCCCACAGGTTAATGGAAACACCATATATTTT	CASSPQVNGNTIYF
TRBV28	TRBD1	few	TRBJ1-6	TGTGCCAGCAGACCCGGGACAGGCAAACTTAATTCACCCCTCCACTTT	CASRPGTGKLNSPLHF
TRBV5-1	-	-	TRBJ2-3	TGCGCCAGCAGCTTGCAGGGTCGCGGGTTCAGCACAGATACGCAGTATTTT	CASSLQGRGFSTDTQYF
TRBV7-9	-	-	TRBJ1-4	TGTGCCAGCAGCTTGCAGGGTCGGCTTGAAAAACTGTTTTTT	CASSLQGRLEKLFF
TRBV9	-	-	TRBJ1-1	TGTGCCAGCAGCGGAGATCCTGTAGGTACTGAAGCTTTCTTT	CASSGDPVGTEAFF
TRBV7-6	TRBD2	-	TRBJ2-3	TGTGCCAGCAGCTTAGAAGGGACTAGCGGGGGGTCAGGGGCAGATACGCAGTATTTT	CASSLEGTSGGSGADTQYF
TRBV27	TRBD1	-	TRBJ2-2	TGTGCCAGCAGAGGGACAGGGGGGTGGGGTGGCGCCGGGGAGCTGTTTTTT	CASRGTGGWGGAGELFF
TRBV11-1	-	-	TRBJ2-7	TGTGCCAGCAGCTTAGTGGTTGGACCCTACGAGCAGTACTTC	CASSLVVGPYEQYF
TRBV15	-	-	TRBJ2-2	TGTGCCACCAGCAGATCTATTACCCACGGGGAGCTGTTTTTT	CATSRSITHGELFF
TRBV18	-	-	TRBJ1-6	TGTGCCAGCTCACTCGAACAGCGGGCTTCACCCCTCCACTTT	CASSLEQRASPLHF
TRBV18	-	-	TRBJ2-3	TGTGCCAGCTCACCACCGATGGGCAACACAGATACGCAGTATTTT	CASSPPMGNTDTQYF
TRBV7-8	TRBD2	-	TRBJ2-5	TGTGCCAGCAGCCTACTAGCGGAGCCGGATACCCAGTACTTC	CASSLLAEPDTQYF
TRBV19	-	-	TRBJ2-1	TGTGCCAGTAGTATAGATCTTTGGGACTCCCCCCTCTTC	CASSIDLWDSPLF
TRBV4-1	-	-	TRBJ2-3	TGCGCCAGCAGCCAAGGGATCAGCACAGATACGCAGTATTTT	CASSQGISTDTQYF
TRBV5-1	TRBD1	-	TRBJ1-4	TGCGCCAGCAGCCTCGGACAGGGTCCCTTTGGGGAACTGTTTTTT	CASSLGQGPFGELFF
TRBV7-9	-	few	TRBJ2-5	TGTGCCAGCAGCGACACGGGGACTTGGGAGACCCAGTACTTC	CASSDTGTWETQYF
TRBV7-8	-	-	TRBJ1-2	TGTGCCAGCAGCTTAGGGTCGCCCAACTATGGCTACACCTTC	CASSLGSPNYGYTF
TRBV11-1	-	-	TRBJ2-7	TGTGCCAGCAGCCCCAATAACGAGCAGTACTTC	CASSPNNEQYF
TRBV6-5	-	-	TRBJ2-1	TGTGCCAGCAGGCCTCGGGCGGCCGGGTACAATGAGCAGTTCTTC	CASRPRAAGYNEQFF
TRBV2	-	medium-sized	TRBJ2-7	TGTGCCAGCAGTGAGACCGAAGACGAGCAGTACTTC	CASSETEDEQYF
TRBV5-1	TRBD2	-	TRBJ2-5	TGCGCCAGCAGCACCGGGGGGGTCCAAGAGACCCAGTACTTC	CASSTGGVQETQYF
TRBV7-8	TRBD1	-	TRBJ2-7	TGTGCCAGCAGCGAGGGGACAGCGGTCTACGAGCAGTACTTC	CASSEGTAVYEQYF
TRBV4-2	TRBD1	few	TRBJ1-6	TGTGCCAGCAGCGAGGACAGGGAGTACTCACCCCTCCACTTT	CASSEDREYSPLHF
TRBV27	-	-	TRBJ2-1	TGTGCCAGCAGTTTCCGGACTTACAATGAGCAGTTCTTC	CASSFRTYNEQFF
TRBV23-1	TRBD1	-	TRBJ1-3	TGCGCCAGCAGTCCTCGACAGGGAGACACCATATATTTT	CASSPRQGDTIYF
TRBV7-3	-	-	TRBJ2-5	TGTGCCAGCAGCCCCCTGGTCGAGGAGACCCAGTACTTC	CASSPLVEETQYF
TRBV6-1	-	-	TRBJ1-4	TGTGCCAGCAGTTCAGACAGGACTGAAAAACTGTTTTTT	CASSSDRTEKLFF
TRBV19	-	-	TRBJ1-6	TGTGCCAGTAGTCCCCCGGGTTTCGATTCACCCCTCCACTTT	CASSPPGFDSPLHF
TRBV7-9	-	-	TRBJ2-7	TGTGCCAGCAGCTTAGTGAGCGAGCAGTACTTC	CASSLVSEQYF
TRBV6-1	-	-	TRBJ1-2	TGTGCCAGCGATAGGACAGCAGACTATGGCTACACCTTC	CASDRTADYGYTF
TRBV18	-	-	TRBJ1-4	TGTGCCAGCTCATTGGCGAGCCTCAATGAAAAACTGTTTTTT	CASSLASLNEKLFF